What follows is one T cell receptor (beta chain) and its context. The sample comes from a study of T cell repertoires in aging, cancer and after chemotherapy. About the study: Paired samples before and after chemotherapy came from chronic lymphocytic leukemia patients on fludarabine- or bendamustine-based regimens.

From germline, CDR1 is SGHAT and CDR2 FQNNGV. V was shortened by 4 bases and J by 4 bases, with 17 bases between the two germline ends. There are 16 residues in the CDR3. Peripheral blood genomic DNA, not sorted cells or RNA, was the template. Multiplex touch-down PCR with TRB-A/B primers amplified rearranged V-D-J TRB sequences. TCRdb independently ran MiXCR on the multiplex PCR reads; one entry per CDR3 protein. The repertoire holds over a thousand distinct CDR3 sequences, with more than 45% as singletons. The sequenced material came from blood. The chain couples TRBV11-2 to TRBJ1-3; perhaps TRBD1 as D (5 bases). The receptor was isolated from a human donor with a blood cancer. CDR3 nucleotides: TGTGCCAGCAGCTGGCAAGAAGGGGTGGCGGGAAACACCATATATTTT. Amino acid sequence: CASSWQEGVAGNTIYF.